The T cell receptor beta chain described here comes from a study of tumor and adjacent non-tumor tissue in lung cancer. Study background: Stage I to III disease affected 9 to 10 men and 4 or 5 women aged 31 to 76. Overall study results and limits: Top 100 clones took a larger repertoire share in normal lung.

Notes on this clonotype: Its antigen remains unidentified.

A modified ARM-PCR protocol with three rounds of nested PCR amplified TCRbeta. MiXCR, run by TCRdb on the multiplex PCR reads, gives a single entry per CDR3 protein. The table includes 70,000 to 90,000 distinct CDR3 sequences, roughly 80% detected once. The template was RNA from unsorted bulk tissue. Unmatched junction bases numbered 13, after V lost 11 bases and J lost 6 bases. The V gene's germline CDR1 is MNHEY and CDR2 SVGEGT. This CDR3 comprises 14 residues. This clonotype was obtained from a woman in her 50s with non-small cell lung cancer. Sequenced input: lung tumor tissue. This sequence joins TRBV6-2 or TRBV6-3 and TRBJ1-2; 9 bases line up with TRBD1. CDR3 sequence: CACTRGQGQDGYTF. Here the CDR3 DNA reads TGTGCCTGCACCCGCGGACAGGGGCAGGATGGCTACACCTTC.